These 30 T cell receptor beta chains share one sample of origin, sequenced in a study of early T cells in non-severe SARS-CoV-2 infection. From the 5' RACE reads, TCRdb called clonotypes with MiXCR, one entry per CDR3 protein. Of tens of thousands of distinct CDR3 sequences listed, roughly a tenth were seen once; the top ten hold roughly 8%. Sequencing was performed on whole blood. The receptors shown here come from an adult who was a healthcare worker with PCR-confirmed SARS-CoV-2 infection or an uninfected control (not recorded which).

This clonotype was recorded at least ten times. The rearrangement joins TRBV20-1 to TRBJ1-3; D is uncertain. The CDR3 spans 14 residues. Germline V gene data show CDR1 as DFQATT and CDR2 as SNEGSKA (reference sequence). The V and J ends lost 1 base and 0 bases respectively, with 7 bases between them. CDR3 loop: CSARVSHSGNTIYF. For the CDR3, the DNA is TGCAGTGCTAGAGTGAGTCACTCTGGAAACACCATATATTTT.

This clonotype was detected ten times or more. The V gene is TRBV6-6, the J gene TRBJ2-1; D is perhaps TRBD1 (7 bases). Germline values: CDR1 MNHNY, CDR2 SVGAGI (reference sequence). This CDR3 spans 14 amino acids. Trimming stripped 5 bases from V and 7 bases from J, with 15 bases between. CDR3 residues: CASSRRTGGNEQFF. CDR3 DNA sequence: TGTGCCAGCAGTCGTCGGACAGGAGGGAATGAGCAGTTCTTC.

This clonotype was detected only a few times. The chain recombines TRBV14 with TRBJ1-2, with D unclear. V lost 0 bases and J 0 bases, leaving 8 bases between the germline ends. The CDR3 sequence is 15 residues long. Germline V CDR1 and CDR2: SGHDN, FVKESK. In DNA, the CDR3 is TGTGCCAGCAGCCAAGAATGGAATGCTAACTATGGCTACACCTTC. This codes for CASSQEWNANYGYTF.

The chain has TRBV4-3 and TRBJ1-2, with a tentative D call TRBD1 (5 bases). V was pared by 1 base and J by 7 bases, with 13 bases between. Germline CDR1 LGHNA, CDR2 YSLEER. This CDR3 has 14 amino acids. The CDR3 spells CASSQVGRDRGYTF. The CDR3 DNA reads TGCGCCAGCAGCCAAGTGGGCAGGGATCGTGGCTACACCTTC.

This clonotype was found many times. The chain links TRBV6-2 or TRBV6-3 to TRBJ2-7; 11 bases map to TRBD2. CDR3 size: 14 residues. V lost 6 bases to trimming and J lost 2 bases; unmatched junction nucleotides: 3. Germline CDR1 MNHEY, CDR2 SVGEGT. The CDR3 nucleotides are TGTGCCAGCAGCCGGACTAGCGGGCCCTACGAGCAGTACTTC. Amino acid sequence: CASSRTSGPYEQYF.

This clonotype was observed a few times. The chain couples TRBV29-1 to TRBJ1-5; no clear D gene. The germline V and J ends were trimmed by 7 bases and 2 bases, with 15 bases remaining between them. The CDR3 is 14 residues long. CDR1 is SQVTM and CDR2 is ANQGSEA in the germline V gene. The CDR3 here is CSARVLDGNQPQHF. CDR3 coding DNA: TGCAGCGCCCGGGTTCTAGACGGCAATCAGCCCCAGCATTTT. Full variable domain (missing parts from reference TRBV29-1 and TRBJ1-5): SAVISQKPSRDICQRGTSLTIQCQVDSQVTMMFWYRQQPGQSLTLIATANQGSEATYESGFVIDKFPISRPNLTFSTLTVSNMSPEDSSIYLCSARVLDGNQPQHFGDGTRLSIL.

Many counts were recorded for this clonotype. J is TRBJ2-4 and V is TRBV4-2; 11 bases line up with TRBD2. Germline CDR1 LGHNA, CDR2 YNFKEQ. The CDR3 covers 14 residues. V dropped 6 bases and J dropped 9; count of bases not matched to a gene: 7. The CDR3 sequence is CASSHTSGSGIQYF. In DNA, the CDR3 is TGTGCCAGCAGTCATACTAGCGGGAGTGGCATTCAGTACTTC.

V gene TRBV4-1 combines with J gene TRBJ2-3; TRBD2 is a possible D gene (5 bases). The CDR3 length is 17 residues. Germline V gene lookup returns CDR1 MGHRA and CDR2 YSYEKL. V was pared by 1 base and J by 2 bases, with 16 bases between. CDR3 region: CASSQGGLTLATDTQYF. For the CDR3, the DNA is TGCGCCAGCAGCCAAGGAGGCCTTACGCTAGCCACAGATACGCAGTATTTT.

This clonotype occurred once. The chain has TRBV5-4 and TRBJ2-6, with 10 positions matching TRBD1. Germline V gene sequence: CDR1 SGHNT, CDR2 YYREEE (reference sequence). V lost 5 bases and J lost 1; bases outside the gene matches: 12. The CDR3 runs to 19 residues. CDR3 DNA sequence: TGTGCCAGCAGTAACAACCGGGACAGGGGCTCTTCTGGGGCCAACGTCCTGACTTTC. Translating gives CASSNNRDRGSSGANVLTF. Supplemented by reference TRBV5-4 and TRBJ2-6, the full variable domain reads ETGVTQSPTHLIKTRGQQVTLRCSSQSGHNTVSWYQQALGQGPQFIFQYYREEENGRGNFPPRFSGLQFPNYSSELNVNALELDDSALYLCASSNNRDRGSSGANVLTFGAGSRLTVL.

Ten or more counts support this clonotype. This sequence joins TRBV12-3 or TRBV12-4 and TRBJ2-1; the match to TRBD2 covers 9 bases. V lost 4 bases, J lost 2 bases, and 9 bases stayed unmatched. The CDR3 extends over 17 amino acids. CDR3 nucleotides: TGTGCCAGCAGTTACGACTGGGCTAGCGGGGCCTACAATGAGCAGTTCTTC. This gives the protein CASSYDWASGAYNEQFF.

This clonotype was detected only a few times. V usage is TRBV5-1 and J usage is TRBJ2-5; D remains unclear. The CDR3 has 14 residues. Germline V lookup: CDR1 SGHRS, CDR2 YFSETQ. Trimming took 0 bases from V and 2 from J, leaving 8 bases between them. In DNA, the CDR3 is TGCGCCAGCAGCTTGGGACTCCAACAAGAGACCCAGTACTTC. Protein product: CASSLGLQQETQYF.

At least ten counts were recorded for this clonotype. V gene TRBV12-3 or TRBV12-4 combines with J gene TRBJ2-1; 12 bases align to TRBD2. The CDR3 is 18 residues long. The J segment lost 6 bases and the V segment lost 5 bases, leaving 14 bases of the junction unmatched. The CDR3 loop is CASSPTRAGLAGSNEQFF. The CDR3 region has the DNA TGTGCCAGCAGTCCTACCCGGGCAGGACTAGCGGGAAGCAATGAGCAGTTCTTC.

The chain carries TRBV4-1 and TRBJ2-7; 7 bases are a match to TRBD1. Germline CDR1 MGHRA, CDR2 YSYEKL. CDR3 length equals 15 residues. V lost 0 bases and J lost 2; bases outside the gene matches: 4. The CDR3 DNA follows: TGCGCCAGCAGCCAAGAAGGGACAGCGCCCTACGAGCAGTACTTC. Translated: CASSQEGTAPYEQYF.

This chain uses TRBV29-1 with TRBJ2-7; D not resolved. CDR3 length: 12 amino acids. From germline, CDR1 is SQVTM and CDR2 ANQGSEA. Trimming took 5 bases from V and 1 from J, leaving 9 bases between them. CDR3: CSVQHKSYEQYF. CDR3 DNA: TGCAGCGTTCAACACAAATCCTACGAGCAGTACTTC.

This clonotype was detected ten times or more. The chain joins TRBV19 to TRBJ2-2; TRBD1 aligns across 7 bases. CDR3 size: 15 residues. CDR1 LNHDA and CDR2 SQIVND come from the germline V gene (reference sequence). V trimming: 7 bases; J trimming: 4 bases; junction bases outside the gene matches: 9. CDR3 sequence (DNA): TGTGCCAGTACAACCCGGGACAGACGCACCGGGGAGCTGTTTTTT. This codes for CASTTRDRRTGELFF.

This clonotype has at least ten counts. The CDR3 ends on some other residue instead of the conserved phenylalanine or tryptophan, so this is likely a read error. The chain uses TRBV28 and TRBJ2-3; 10 positions agree with TRBD2. Per germline, CDR1 MDHEN and CDR2 SYDVKM. The CDR3 has 14 amino acids. After removal of 6 bases from V and 8 bases from J, the junction contained 8 bases not matched to a gene. The CDR3 loop is CASRTGTSVPTQYS. The CDR3 region has the DNA TGTGCCAGCAGAACCGGGACTAGCGTACCTACGCAGTATTCT.

This clonotype has more than one count but fewer than ten. The J gene is TRBJ2-5, the V gene TRBV20-1, with a weak D call TRBD2 (5 bases). This CDR3 comprises 15 residues. V was clipped by 0 bases and J by 1 base, with 12 bases between them. Germline V gene sequence: CDR1 DFQATT, CDR2 SNEGSKA (reference sequence). CDR3 DNA: TGCAGTGCTAGAGATGGTGGGAGCCTCCAAGAGACCCAGTACTTC. Protein product: CSARDGGSLQETQYF.

This clonotype has more than one count but fewer than ten. This chain uses TRBV13 with TRBJ1-1, with 9 positions matching TRBD1. V lost 6 bases and J lost 3; bases outside the gene matches: 2. Germline V lookup: CDR1 PRHDT, CDR2 FYEKMQ (reference sequence). The CDR3 contains 13 residues. CDR3 amino acids: CASRRTGDTEAFF. The CDR3 DNA reads as TGTGCCAGCAGAAGGACAGGGGACACTGAAGCTTTCTTT.

This clonotype was counted between two and nine times. This rearrangement joins TRBV2 to TRBJ2-1; D is unresolved. The V and J ends lost 6 bases and 8 bases respectively, with 8 bases between them. Germline V gene sequence: CDR1 SNHLY, CDR2 FYNNEI. This CDR3 has 11 residues. The CDR3 bases are TGTGCCAGCAGGGGATACGATGAGCAGTTCTTC. Protein sequence: CASRGYDEQFF.

Only a few counts were recorded for this clonotype. J is TRBJ2-7 and V is TRBV20-1; TRBD2 matches at 9 bases. Germline V CDR1 and CDR2: DFQATT, SNEGSKA (reference sequence). The CDR3 spans 12 residues. V lost 7 bases and J lost 6; bases outside the gene matches: 7. In DNA, the CDR3 is TGCAGTGTCGAGCTAGCGGGACCCGAGCAGTACTTC. Residues: CSVELAGPEQYF.

In its sample, this clonotype was seen once. A much larger clone is a single base away; this may be a read error. J is TRBJ1-3 and V is TRBV2; D not certain. Germline CDR1 is SNHLY and CDR2 is FYNNEI. Deletions cut 6 bases from V and 0 bases from J, with 9 bases between. The CDR3 contains 14 residues. The DNA of the CDR3 is TGTGCCAGCAGGACGAACAGCTCTGGAAACACCATATATTTT. Its translation is CASRTNSSGNTIYF.

At least ten counts were recorded for this clonotype. The J gene is TRBJ2-3, the V gene TRBV7-2, with D tentatively TRBD1 (6 bases). V was cut by 3 bases and J by 0 bases, with 10 bases left in between. The CDR3 is made up of 15 amino acids. CDR1 and CDR2 (germline): SGHTA, FQGNSA. The CDR3 loop is CASSLDSSSTDTQYF. Written as DNA, the CDR3 is TGTGCCAGCAGCTTGGACAGCTCTAGCACAGATACGCAGTATTTT.

This clonotype was counted a few times. V gene TRBV18 combines with J gene TRBJ2-1, with D maybe TRBD1 (6 bases). Germline CDR1 KGHSH, CDR2 LQKENI. The CDR3 sequence is 13 residues long. V gave up 2 bases and J gave up 8 bases, with 10 bases separating them. CDR3 nucleotides: TGTGCCAGCTCACCAACAGGGCGGGATGAGCAGTTCTTC. It translates to CASSPTGRDEQFF.

This clonotype has a handful of counts. The chain has TRBV29-1 and TRBJ1-5; 8 bases match TRBD1. This CDR3 has 13 residues. Germline CDR1 SQVTM, CDR2 ANQGSEA. Trimming at V came to 5 bases and at J to 4 bases, leaving 4 bases not matched to a gene. The CDR3, as DNA: TGCAGCGTTCTGGGACAGGTAAATCAGCCCCAGCATTTT. It specifies CSVLGQVNQPQHF. The variable domain in full, completed from reference TRBV29-1 and TRBJ1-5, reads SAVISQKPSRDICQRGTSLTIQCQVDSQVTMMFWYRQQPGQSLTLIATANQGSEATYESGFVIDKFPISRPNLTFSTLTVSNMSPEDSSIYLCSVLGQVNQPQHFGDGTRLSIL.

This clonotype was found a few times. The J gene is TRBJ2-7, the V gene TRBV5-1, with TRBD1 matching 8 bases. J gave up 7 bases and V 5 bases, and 14 bases lay outside the gene matches. The CDR3 runs 15 residues. Germline V CDR1 and CDR2: SGHRS, YFSETQ. CDR3 in DNA: TGCGCCAGCAGGCAGACAGGGGTTCGTACGGGGGAGCAGTACTTC. Its translation is CASRQTGVRTGEQYF.

This clonotype was recorded at least ten times. The gene calls are TRBV12-3 or TRBV12-4 and TRBJ1-4, with a weak D call TRBD1 (5 bases). V lost 3 bases and J lost 0, with 11 bases in between. The CDR3 spans 16 residues. DNA for the CDR3: TGTGCCAGCAGTTTGGGGAAGGGGACAACTAATGAAAAACTGTTTTTT. Its protein product is CASSLGKGTTNEKLFF.

This clonotype was counted between two and nine times. The gene calls are TRBV6-5 and TRBJ1-4; 10 bases fit TRBD1. After removal of 5 bases from V and 7 bases from J, the junction contained 13 bases not matched to a gene. CDR1 and CDR2 from the germline V gene are MNHEY and SVGAGI. CDR3 length: 17 residues. The CDR3 spells CASSPYPPGQGSEKLFF. DNA for the CDR3: TGTGCCAGCAGTCCTTACCCTCCGGGACAGGGGAGTGAAAAACTGTTTTTT.

The genes are TRBV12-3 or TRBV12-4 and TRBJ2-7; 10 bases map to TRBD1. Trimming took 6 bases from V and 4 from J; bases not matched to a gene: 12. This CDR3 has 16 amino acids. This CDR3 reads CASSATRDRGAYEQYF. The CDR3 DNA sequence: TGTGCCAGCAGCGCAACCCGGGACAGGGGCGCGTACGAGCAGTACTTC.

V usage is TRBV10-3 and J usage is TRBJ2-2; D unresolved. The CDR3 runs to 13 residues. From germline, CDR1 is ENHRY and CDR2 SYGVKD. Trimming removed 1 base at V and 5 bases at J, with 5 bases between. CDR3 residues: CAISELNTGELFF. CDR3 DNA: TGTGCCATCAGTGAGTTGAATACCGGGGAGCTGTTTTTT.

A few counts support this clonotype. This chain uses TRBV12-3 or TRBV12-4 with TRBJ2-1; a weak D match, TRBD2 (5 bases). The length of the CDR3 is 12 residues. Trimming left V 5 bases short and J 7 bases short, with 9 bases between. The CDR3 here is CASSVTRNEQFF. The CDR3 nucleotides are TGTGCCAGCAGTGTCACTAGGAATGAGCAGTTCTTC.